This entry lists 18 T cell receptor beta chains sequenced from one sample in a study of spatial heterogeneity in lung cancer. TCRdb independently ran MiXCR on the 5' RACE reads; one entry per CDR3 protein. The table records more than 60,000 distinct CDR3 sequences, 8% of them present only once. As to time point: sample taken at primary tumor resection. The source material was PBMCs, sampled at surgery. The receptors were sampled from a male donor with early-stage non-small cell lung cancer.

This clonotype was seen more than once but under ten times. The CDR3: CASSQLQGTYEQYF. As DNA, the CDR3 is TGTGCCAGCAGCCAACTACAGGGGACCTACGAGCAGTACTTC. The rearrangement links TRBV4-2 to TRBJ2-7, with 7 nucleotides matching TRBD1. The CDR3 covers 14 residues. CDR1 and CDR2 from the germline V gene are LGHNA and YNFKEQ. V was pared by 2 bases and J by 2 bases, with 3 bases of the junction left unmatched.

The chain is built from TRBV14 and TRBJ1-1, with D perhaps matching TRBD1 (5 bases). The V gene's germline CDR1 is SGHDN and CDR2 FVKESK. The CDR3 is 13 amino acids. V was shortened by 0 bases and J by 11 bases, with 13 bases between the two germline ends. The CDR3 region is CASSQDRGVKAFF. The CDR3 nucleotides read TGTGCCAGCAGCCAAGATCGGGGGGTAAAGGCTTTCTTT. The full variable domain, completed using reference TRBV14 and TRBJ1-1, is EAGVTQFPSHSVIEKGQTVTLRCDPISGHDNLYWYRRVMGKEIKFLLHFVKESKQDESGMPNNRFLAERTGGTYSTLKVQPAELEDSGVYFCASSQDRGVKAFFGQGTRLTVV.

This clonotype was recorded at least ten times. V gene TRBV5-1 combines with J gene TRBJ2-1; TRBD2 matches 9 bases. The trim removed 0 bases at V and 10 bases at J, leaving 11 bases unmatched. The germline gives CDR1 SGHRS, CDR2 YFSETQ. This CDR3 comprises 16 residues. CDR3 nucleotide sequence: TGCGCCAGCAGCTTGGCTAGTGGGACTAGCATAGGCGAGCAGTTCTTC. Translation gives CASSLASGTSIGEQFF.

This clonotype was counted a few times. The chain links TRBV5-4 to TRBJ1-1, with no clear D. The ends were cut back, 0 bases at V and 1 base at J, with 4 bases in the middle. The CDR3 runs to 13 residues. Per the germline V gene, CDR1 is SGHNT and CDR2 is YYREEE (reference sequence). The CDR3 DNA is TGTGCCAGCAGCTTGGATCAGAACACTGAAGCTTTCTTT. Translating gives CASSLDQNTEAFF.

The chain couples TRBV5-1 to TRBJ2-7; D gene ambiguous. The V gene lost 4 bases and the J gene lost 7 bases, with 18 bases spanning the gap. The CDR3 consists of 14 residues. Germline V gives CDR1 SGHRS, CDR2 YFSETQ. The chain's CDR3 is CASSATGSLGEQYF. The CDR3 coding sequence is TGCGCCAGCAGCGCGACGGGCTCCTTGGGGGAGCAGTACTTC.

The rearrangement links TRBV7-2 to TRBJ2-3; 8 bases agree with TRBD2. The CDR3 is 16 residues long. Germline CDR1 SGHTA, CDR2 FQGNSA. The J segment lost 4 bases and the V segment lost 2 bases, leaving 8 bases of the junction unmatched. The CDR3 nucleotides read TGTGCCAGCAGCTTACTGCGCGGGAGGTTTGCAGATACGCAGTATTTT. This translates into CASSLLRGRFADTQYF.

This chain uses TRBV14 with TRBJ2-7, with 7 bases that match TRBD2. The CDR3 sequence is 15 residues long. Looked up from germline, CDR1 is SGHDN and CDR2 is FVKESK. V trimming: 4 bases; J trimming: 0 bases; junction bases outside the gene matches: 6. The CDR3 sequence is CASSPQRGYSYEQYF. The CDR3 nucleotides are TGTGCCAGCAGCCCGCAGCGGGGTTACTCCTACGAGCAGTACTTC.

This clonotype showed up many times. The CDR3, as DNA: TGCAGTGCTAGGGTACAGCGGGAGCTAGGCCCAGATACGCAGTATTTT. Protein product: CSARVQRELGPDTQYF. This chain links TRBV20-1 with TRBJ2-3; TRBD2 agrees at 8 bases. Germline CDR1 DFQATT, CDR2 SNEGSKA (reference sequence). After removal of 3 bases from V and 4 bases from J, the junction contained 12 bases not matched to a gene. CDR3 length equals 16 residues.

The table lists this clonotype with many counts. The CDR3 loop reads CASSEVLGEQYF. For the CDR3, the DNA is TGCGCCAGCAGCGAGGTGTTGGGCGAGCAGTACTTC. V gene TRBV5-1 combines with J gene TRBJ2-7; D gene ambiguous. V lost 4 bases, J lost 6 bases, and 11 bases lay in between. The CDR3 sequence is 12 residues long. Germline V gene sequence: CDR1 SGHRS, CDR2 YFSETQ.

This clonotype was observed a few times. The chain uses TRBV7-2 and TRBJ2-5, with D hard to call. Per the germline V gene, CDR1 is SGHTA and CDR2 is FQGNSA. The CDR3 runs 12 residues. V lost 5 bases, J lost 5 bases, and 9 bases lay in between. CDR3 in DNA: TGTGCCAGCAGCCTACTTCTCGAGACCCAGTACTTC. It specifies CASSLLLETQYF.

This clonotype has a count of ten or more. The DNA of the CDR3 is TGCAGTGCTAGAGATTATCGGGGTGACTCCTACGAGCAGTACTTC. Residues: CSARDYRGDSYEQYF. The rearrangement joins TRBV20-1 to TRBJ2-7, with D possibly being TRBD2 (5 bases). CDR3 length: 15 residues. Trimming stripped 0 bases from V and 0 bases from J, with 12 bases between. CDR1 is DFQATT, CDR2 SNEGSKA, per germline (reference sequence).

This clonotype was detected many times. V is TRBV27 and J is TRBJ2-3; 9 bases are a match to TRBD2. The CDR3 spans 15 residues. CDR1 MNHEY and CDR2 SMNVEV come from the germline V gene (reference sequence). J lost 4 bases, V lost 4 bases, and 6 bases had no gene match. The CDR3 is CASSYGGRAADTQYF. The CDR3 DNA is TGTGCCAGCAGTTATGGCGGGAGGGCCGCAGATACGCAGTATTTT.

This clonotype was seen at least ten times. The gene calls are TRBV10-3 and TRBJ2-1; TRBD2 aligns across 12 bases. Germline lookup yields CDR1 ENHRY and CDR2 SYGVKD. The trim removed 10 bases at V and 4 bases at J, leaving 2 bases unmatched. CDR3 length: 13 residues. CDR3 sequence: CATGLAGYNEQFF. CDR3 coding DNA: TGTGCCACCGGACTAGCGGGGTACAATGAGCAGTTCTTC.

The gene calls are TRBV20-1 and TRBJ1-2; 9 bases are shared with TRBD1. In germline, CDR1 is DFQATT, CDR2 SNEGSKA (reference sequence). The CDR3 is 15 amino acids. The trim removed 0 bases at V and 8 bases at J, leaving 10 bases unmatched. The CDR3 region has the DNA TGCAGTGCTAGAGATACCCGGACAGGGGATAGCGGCTACACCTTC. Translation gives CSARDTRTGDSGYTF.

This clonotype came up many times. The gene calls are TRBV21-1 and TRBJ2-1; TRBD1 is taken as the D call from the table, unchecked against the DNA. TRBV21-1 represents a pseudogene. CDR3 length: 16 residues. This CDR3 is CASSKTRGHNGYEQFF. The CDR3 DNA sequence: TGTGCCAGCAGCAAGACGAGGGGCCACAATGGCTATGAGCAGTTCTTC.

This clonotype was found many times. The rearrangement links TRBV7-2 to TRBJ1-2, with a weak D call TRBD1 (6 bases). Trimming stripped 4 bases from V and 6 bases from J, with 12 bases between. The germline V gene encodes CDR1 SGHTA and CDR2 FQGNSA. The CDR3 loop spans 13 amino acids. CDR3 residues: CASSYVKGDGYTF. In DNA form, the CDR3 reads TGTGCCAGCAGCTATGTGAAGGGGGATGGCTACACCTTC.

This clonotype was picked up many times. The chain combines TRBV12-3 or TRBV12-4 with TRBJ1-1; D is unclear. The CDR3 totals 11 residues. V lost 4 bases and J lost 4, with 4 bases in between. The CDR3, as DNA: TGTGCCAGCAGTTCAGGCACTGAAGCTTTCTTT. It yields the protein CASSSGTEAFF.

CDR3 residues: CASTQGWYYGYTF. The CDR3 DNA reads as TGTGCCAGCACCCAGGGTTGGTACTATGGCTACACCTTC. The chain couples TRBV2 to TRBJ1-2, with D possibly matching TRBD1 (5 bases). This CDR3 has 13 amino acids. V was pared by 7 bases and J by 3 bases, with 12 bases between. Looked up from germline, CDR1 is SNHLY and CDR2 is FYNNEI. The full variable domain, with the rest looked up from reference TRBV2 and TRBJ1-2, is EPEVTQTPSHQVTQMGQEVILRCVPISNHLYFYWYRQILGQKVEFLVSFYNNEISEKSEIFDDQFSVERPDGSNFTLKIRSTKLEDSAMYFCASTQGWYYGYTFGSGTRLTVV.